Listed below are T cell receptor beta chains from one sample, sequenced in a study of cytomegalovirus exposure and HLA in healthy donors. Only in-frame clones appear in the TCRdb table, and some are missing; sequencing was by immunoSEQ multiplex PCR. Of tens of thousands of clones in the sample, around 60% are singletons; the top ten hold around 2%. Sequencing was carried out using PBMCs. These receptors were taken from a human donor in good health. The CDR3 runs from the conserved cysteine through the conserved F or W. Clone size is not always given. Where it is, it says once, few, many or a class for expanded clones.

>.|15|TRBJ1-1|TRBV18
CASSLGTAPYTEAFF
>.|14|TRBJ1-2|TRBV6-5
CASSERGTTSGYTF
>.|14|TRBJ2-5|TRBV5-1
CASSSDRDSNRQYF
>.|15|TRBJ1-3|TRBV7-8
CASSSSGTARNTIYF
>.|13|TRBJ1-5|TRBV2
CASNGQGGQPQHF
>.|14|TRBJ1-2|TRBV11-2
CASSLTGTVYGYTF
>once|14|TRBJ1-5|TRBV15
CATSTTGGAQPQHF
>.|13|TRBJ2-7|TRBV11-2
CASSFGRDTPSNF
>.|13|TRBJ2-7|TRBV14
CASSQPPTYEQYF
>.|15|TRBJ2-2|TRBV4-1
CASSQDRGGTGELFF
>.|13|TRBJ2-7|TRBV7-3
CASSLGGPYEQYF
>.|14|TRBJ2-1|TRBV2
CASSEEGSYNEQFF
>.|14|TRBJ2-1|TRBV7-3
CASSLTGTGSEQFF
>.|14|TRBJ1-6|TRBV30
CAWSVRQDDSPLHF
>few|16|TRBJ2-2|TRBV11-1
CASSVPGQMNTGELFF
>few|14|TRBJ1-5|TRBV28
CASSLSQFYQPQHF
>.|14|TRBJ1-6|TRBV6-5
CASSTVTGFSPLHF
>.|14|TRBJ2-1|TRBV19
CASSTGQAFNEQFF
>.|14|TRBJ1-3|TRBV7-3
CASHPPGSGNTIYF
>few|15|TRBJ1-1|TRBV6-1
CASSDRVPLNTEAFF
>.|15|TRBJ2-3|TRBV7-2
CASSSPPTRGDTQYF
>few|16|TRBJ2-7|TRBV19
CASSPTVLYSSYEQYF
>.|20|TRBJ2-3|TRBV5-5
CASSSETPPIKQGASDTQYF
>.|16|TRBJ2-3|TRBV7-2
CASSPLAGSRTDTQYF
>once|15|TRBJ2-5|TRBV11-2
CASSFPGTGEETQYF
>.|16|TRBJ2-2|TRBV7-2
CASSLYRDRGTGELFF
>.|17|TRBJ2-7|TRBV9
CASSVSGGPPTEVEQYF
>.|15|TRBJ1-1|TRBV7-8
CASSLVAQLNTEAFF
>few|14|TRBJ1-6|TRBV29-1
CSVSQQGRGSPLHF
>.|16|TRBJ1-5|TRBV7-2
CASSSRSGLSNQPQHF
>.|15|TRBJ2-1|TRBV5-1
CASSSVAGGSNEQFF
>few|14|TRBJ1-4|TRBV5-1
CASSLEGAGEKLFF
>once|14|TRBJ2-7|TRBV2
CASSRGTGLYEQYF
>few|15|TRBJ2-1|TRBV6-4
CASSDGLADYNEQFF
>few|15|TRBJ1-4|TRBV30
CAWSLTTGMREKLFF
>.|14|TRBJ2-1|TRBV6-5
CASSMGLAANEQFF
>.|12|TRBJ1-4|TRBV29-1
CSVEEDSEKLFF
>.|15|TRBJ1-5|TRBV5-1
CASSLETGPEWPQHF
>.|14|TRBJ2-5|TRBV10-2
CASSESTGGETQYF